Each of the 25 T cell receptor beta chains below was sequenced from the same sample in a study of blood T cell repertoires in COVID-19. Clones were sequenced by immunoSEQ multiplex PCR, and TCRdb holds only the in-frame ones, with some missing. The data contain roughly 72,000 clones, almost 90% of them singletons. The specimen sequenced was peripheral blood. All receptors derive from a human donor in a cohort sampled during active COVID-19.

V gene TRBV6-1 combines with J gene TRBJ1-1; 8 bases fit TRBD1. Unmatched junction bases numbered 13, after V lost 3 bases and J lost 7 bases. The CDR3 covers 16 residues. Germline assignment: CDR1 MNHNS and CDR2 SASEGT. CDR3 protein: CASSDFRRGQGYEAFF. As DNA, the CDR3 is TGTGCCAGCAGTGACTTCAGGAGAGGACAGGGCTATGAAGCTTTCTTT.

The chain carries TRBV10-3 and TRBJ2-2, with TRBD2 matching 15 bases. Germline V gene lookup returns CDR1 ENHRY and CDR2 SYGVKD. With V trimmed by 5 bases and J by 7 bases, 11 bases remained unmatched. The CDR3 is 18 residues long. The CDR3, as DNA: TGTGCCATCAGTTCCGGGACTAGCGGGGGGCCGCTTTTCGGGGAGCTGTTTTTT. It codes for CAISSGTSGGPLFGELFF.

The chain couples TRBV19 to TRBJ2-5, with TRBD2 as a possible D gene (5 bases). The CDR3 contains 15 residues. Germline CDR1 is LNHDA and CDR2 is SQIVND (reference sequence). Trimming took 11 bases from V and 2 from J, leaving 21 bases between them. The CDR3 here is CAGEGSQARQETQYF. The CDR3 DNA reads as TGTGCCGGAGAGGGTAGCCAGGCGAGACAAGAGACCCAGTACTTC.

The chain is built from TRBV28 and TRBJ2-1; 8 bases are shared with TRBD2. CDR3 length: 14 amino acids. V trimming: 4 bases; J trimming: 4 bases; junction bases outside the gene matches: 3. The germline CDR1 and CDR2 sequences are MDHEN and SYDVKM. The CDR3: CASSWTSLYNEQFF. CDR3 sequence (DNA): TGTGCCAGCAGTTGGACTAGCTTGTACAATGAGCAGTTCTTC.

This clone was recorded only once. The chain is built from TRBV5-5 and TRBJ1-5; 8 bases agree with TRBD1. The CDR3 has 14 amino acids. Losses at the gene ends were 3 bases for V and 5 bases for J; bases not matched to a gene: 4. From germline, CDR1 is SGHKS and CDR2 YYEKEE (reference sequence). The CDR3 region is CASSSLQGDQPQHF. The CDR3 bases are TGTGCCAGCAGCTCATTACAGGGGGATCAGCCCCAGCATTTT.

The CDR3 loop is CASSQGGTGYGYTF. The CDR3 DNA follows: TGTGCCAGCAGCCAAGGAGGGACAGGCTATGGCTACACCTTC. The chain carries TRBV7-9 and TRBJ1-2, with 8 bases matching TRBD1. CDR1 and CDR2 (germline): SEHNR, FQNEAQ (reference sequence). The CDR3 sequence is 14 residues long. Unmatched junction bases numbered 6, after V lost 5 bases and J lost 4 bases.

V and J are TRBV10-3 and TRBJ2-1, with TRBD2 identical over 8 bases. J gave up 0 bases and V 9 bases, and 4 bases lay outside the gene matches. CDR1 ENHRY and CDR2 SYGVKD come from the germline V gene. The CDR3 consists of 14 residues. The CDR3 region has the DNA TGTGCCATGGGTAGCGGGAACTCCTACAATGAGCAGTTCTTC. Its protein product is CAMGSGNSYNEQFF.

The J gene is TRBJ1-1, the V gene TRBV28, with TRBD1 matching 8 bases. Germline CDR1 MDHEN, CDR2 SYDVKM. V lost 6 bases and J lost 3; bases outside the gene matches: 9. The CDR3 is 15 amino acids. CDR3 nucleotides: TGTGCCAGCAGCCCAGGGGGCTATAGGGACACTGAAGCTTTCTTT. Residues: CASSPGGYRDTEAFF.

This clone appeared a few times. This sequence joins TRBV28 and TRBJ2-7; the D is unclear. The CDR3 runs to 13 residues. Trimming stripped 5 bases from V and 4 bases from J, with 12 bases between. In germline, CDR1 is MDHEN, CDR2 SYDVKM. In DNA form, the CDR3 reads TGTGCCAGCAGTCCTAATAATGATTACGAGCAGTACTTC. The encoded protein is CASSPNNDYEQYF.

The V gene is TRBV29-1, the J gene TRBJ2-5; D gene unclear. The length of the CDR3 is 15 residues. Trimming took 7 bases from V and 2 from J, leaving 20 bases between them. CDR1 is SQVTM and CDR2 is ANQGSEA in the germline V gene. The chain's CDR3 is CSALTDYLRQETQYF. The CDR3 bases are TGCAGCGCCCTCACAGATTATTTGAGACAAGAGACCCAGTACTTC.

The CDR3 sequence is CASSQFPPLAPEQYF. The CDR3 bases are TGTGCCAGCAGCCAATTTCCCCCGTTAGCGCCAGAGCAGTACTTC. This chain uses TRBV3-1 (or the pseudogene TRBV3-2) with TRBJ2-7; D perhaps matches TRBD2 (5 bases). Germline CDR1 reads LGHDT; CDR2 reads YNNKEL (reference sequence). Trimming cost V 2 bases and J 7 bases, with 18 bases left between them. The CDR3 length is 15 residues.

V usage is TRBV19 and J usage is TRBJ1-5, with 7 bases matching TRBD1. From germline, CDR1 is LNHDA and CDR2 SQIVND (reference sequence). The V gene end was trimmed by 7 bases and the J gene end by 7 bases; junction bases not matched to a gene: 10. The CDR3 is made up of 14 amino acids. The CDR3 DNA reads TGTGCCAGTACCCGACAGGGTCTAGGGCAGCCCCAGCATTTT. This sequence encodes CASTRQGLGQPQHF.

The gene calls are TRBV7-2 and TRBJ1-3; possibly TRBD1 for D (5 bases). The germline V gene encodes CDR1 SGHTA and CDR2 FQGNSA. The CDR3 loop spans 17 amino acids. V shed 0 bases and J shed 1 base, with 13 bases lying between them. The CDR3 nucleotides read TGTGCCAGCAGCTTAGCTATGACAGTGGGGTCTGGAAACACCATATATTTT. Encoded protein: CASSLAMTVGSGNTIYF.

This chain connects TRBV5-6 to TRBJ2-2; 9 bases fit TRBD1. The CDR3 loop spans 15 amino acids. Germline CDR1 is SGHDT and CDR2 is YYEEEE. V gave up 2 bases and J gave up 7 bases; unmatched junction bases: 6. In DNA form, the CDR3 reads TGTGCCAGCAGCTTTGCCGGGACAGGGATCGGGGAGCTGTTTTTT. This codes for CASSFAGTGIGELFF.

J is TRBJ2-1 and V is TRBV3-1 (or the pseudogene TRBV3-2), with TRBD2 identical over 9 bases. V shed 4 bases, J shed 0 bases, and the junction held 4 bases outside the gene matches. The CDR3 consists of 16 residues. Per germline, CDR1 LGHDT and CDR2 YNNKEL (reference sequence). Written as DNA, the CDR3 is TGTGCCAGCAGCCCACTGACTAGCGGCTCCTACAATGAGCAGTTCTTC. Amino acid sequence: CASSPLTSGSYNEQFF.

This chain uses TRBV15 with TRBJ2-7, with 7 positions matching TRBD1. The CDR3 has 16 amino acids. Germline V gives CDR1 LNHNV, CDR2 YYDKDF (reference sequence). V trimming: 0 bases; J trimming: 1 base; junction bases outside the gene matches: 6. The CDR3: CATSREVPTGSYEQYF. CDR3 nucleotides: TGTGCCACCAGCAGAGAGGTCCCGACAGGGTCCTACGAGCAGTACTTC.

This clone has just one count. This chain joins TRBV30 and TRBJ2-1; no clear D. Germline V gene lookup returns CDR1 GTSNPN and CDR2 SVGIG (reference sequence). CDR3 length: 11 residues. Between the trimmed V and J ends, which lost 1 base and 8 bases, there was a span of 6 bases. In DNA, the CDR3 is TGTGCCTGGAGTGCCCTAGATGAGCAGTTCTTC. Translation gives CAWSALDEQFF.

This sequence joins TRBV4-1 and TRBJ2-3, with a weak D call TRBD1 (5 bases). Germline V CDR1 and CDR2: MGHRA, YSYEKL. V lost 3 bases and J 0 bases, leaving 16 bases between the germline ends. The CDR3 consists of 17 residues. DNA of the CDR3: TGCGCCAGCAGCCATGGATGGGGCCTAACTAGCACAGATACGCAGTATTTT. Translated: CASSHGWGLTSTDTQYF.

This clone appeared a single time. The chain employs TRBV5-1 and TRBJ2-7; 10 positions match TRBD1. Germline CDR1 is SGHRS and CDR2 is YFSETQ. With 7 bases clipped from V and 6 bases from J, the junction kept 13 bases outside the gene matches. The CDR3 is 15 residues long. The CDR3 nucleotides read TGCGCCAGCCGAGAAGACAGGGGGCAAATGGGCGAGCAGTACTTC. Amino acids: CASREDRGQMGEQYF.

The chain links TRBV2 to TRBJ1-5; D may be TRBD1 (6 bases). The CDR3 sequence is 13 residues long. The germline V gene has CDR1 SNHLY and CDR2 FYNNEI. V was shortened by 7 bases and J by 7 bases, with 14 bases between the two germline ends. The CDR3 loop is CASKGEGGQPQHF. CDR3 coding DNA: TGTGCCAGCAAAGGGGAGGGGGGGCAGCCCCAGCATTTT.

The rearrangement joins TRBV4-2 to TRBJ2-3; unclear D gene. The germline gives CDR1 LGHNA, CDR2 YNFKEQ. The CDR3 spans 17 residues. Trimming stripped 0 bases from V and 7 bases from J, with 20 bases between. CDR3 DNA sequence: TGTGCCAGCAGCCAAGAAAGAGTAGCCCCGAGCGTAAATACGCAGTATTTT. Its translation is CASSQERVAPSVNTQYF.

The V and J genes are TRBV15 and TRBJ2-5, with D possibly being TRBD1 (6 bases). The CDR3 is made up of 14 amino acids. The V gene's germline CDR1 is LNHNV and CDR2 YYDKDF (reference sequence). V lost 1 base to trimming and J lost 4 bases, with 10 bases between them. The CDR3 loop is CATSRATGGETQYF. The CDR3 region has the DNA TGTGCCACCAGCAGAGCGACAGGAGGAGAGACCCAGTACTTC.

The rearrangement uses TRBV25-1 and TRBJ2-1; D might be TRBD1 (6 bases). V shed 3 bases and J shed 15 bases, with 12 bases lying between them. The CDR3 length is 11 residues. Germline lookup yields CDR1 MGHDK and CDR2 SYGVNS. CDR3 in DNA: TGTGCCAGCAGTGAGGGGGACAAAAGGTTCTTC. Translated, it gives CASSEGDKRFF.

The genes are TRBV6-2 or TRBV6-3 and TRBJ1-5; tentatively, D is TRBD1 (5 bases). The CDR3 runs to 12 residues. The germline V gene has CDR1 MNHEY and CDR2 SVGEGT. V shed 2 bases and J shed 16 bases, with 15 bases lying between them. CDR3 residues: CASSYGAHQIHF. DNA for the CDR3: TGTGCCAGCAGTTACGGGGCCCACCAAATTCATTTT.

The chain joins TRBV5-4 to TRBJ2-1; 8 bases line up with TRBD2. CDR1 and CDR2 (germline): SGHNT, YYREEE (reference sequence). Losses at the gene ends were 6 bases for V and 7 bases for J; bases not matched to a gene: 12. The CDR3 contains 15 residues. CDR3 residues: CASTFVGSGVNEQFF. Here the CDR3 DNA reads TGTGCCAGCACCTTTGTGGGTAGCGGGGTTAATGAGCAGTTCTTC.